The sequence of this T cell receptor (beta chain) was determined in a study of blood T cell repertoires in COVID-19. About the research overall: T cells, B-cell-depleted T cells, or PBMCs provided the cDNA or gDNA that served as material.

The CDR3 is made up of 14 amino acids. V dropped 3 bases and J dropped 1 base, with 9 bases sitting between them. The germline CDR1 and CDR2 sequences are LGHDT and YNNKEL (reference sequence). Authors' methods: Estimates of nucleated cell counts were drawn from the amplification of reference gene primers. Profiled with immunoSEQ multiplex PCR; TCRdb holds only in-frame clones, not every one. That table is the source of V, J and clone size, and D and trimming were worked out from the DNA. The table records about 44,000 clones, approximately 82% of them present only once. The genes are TRBV3-1 (or the pseudogene TRBV3-2) and TRBJ1-1, with no clear D. Sequenced: peripheral blood. The clonotype comes from a woman in her 70s with acute or convalescent COVID-19. The CDR3 DNA sequence: TGTGCCAGCAGCCAGCAGGCGACGAACACTGAAGCTTTCTTT. Protein: CASSQQATNTEAFF.